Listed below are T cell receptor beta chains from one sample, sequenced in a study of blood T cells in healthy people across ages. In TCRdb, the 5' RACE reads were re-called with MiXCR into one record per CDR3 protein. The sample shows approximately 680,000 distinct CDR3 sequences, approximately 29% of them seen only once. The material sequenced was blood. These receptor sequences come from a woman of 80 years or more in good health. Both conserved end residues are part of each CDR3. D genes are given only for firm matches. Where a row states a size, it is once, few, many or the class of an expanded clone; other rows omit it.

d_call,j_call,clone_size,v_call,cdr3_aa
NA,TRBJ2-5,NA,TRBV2,CASSERGRVFQETQYF
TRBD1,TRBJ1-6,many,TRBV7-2,CASSSGTGNSPLHF
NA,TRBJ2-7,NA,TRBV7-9,CASSLVEVYEQYF
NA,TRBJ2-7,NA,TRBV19,CASTNGGQGSVNEQYF
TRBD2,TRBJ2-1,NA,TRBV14,CASSQGGGYYNEQFF
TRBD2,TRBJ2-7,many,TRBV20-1,CSARSLGRVAGFYEQYF
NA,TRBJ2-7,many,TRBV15,CATSRDLSWESSYEQYF
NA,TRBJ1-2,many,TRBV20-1,CSALNGGMGYGYTF
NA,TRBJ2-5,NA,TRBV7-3,CASSTNRDTKETQYF
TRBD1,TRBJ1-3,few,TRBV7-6,CASSLLGQRSGNTIYF
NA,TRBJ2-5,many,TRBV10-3,CAISESGHTRQEGPQETQYF
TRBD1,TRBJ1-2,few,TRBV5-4,CASSSKQGAGGYTF
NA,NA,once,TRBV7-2,CASSPRMGTYEQYF
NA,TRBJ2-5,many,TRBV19,CASSIGGLQETQYF
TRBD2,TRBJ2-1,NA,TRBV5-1,CASGTSGTRNEQFF
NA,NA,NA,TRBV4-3,CASSQALGGSYNEQYF
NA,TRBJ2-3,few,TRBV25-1,CASSNSGTHTDTQYF
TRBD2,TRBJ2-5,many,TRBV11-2,CASSWEGRREETQYF
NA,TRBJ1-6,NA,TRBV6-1,CASSDVSRGGYGDSPLHF
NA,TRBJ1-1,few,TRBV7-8,CASSPLGRVNTEAFF
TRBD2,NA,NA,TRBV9,CTSSVGTSGGSSYNEQYF
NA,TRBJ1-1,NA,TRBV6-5,CASRTDRVNTEAFF
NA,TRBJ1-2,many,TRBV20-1,CSARGNTVGSRSGYTF
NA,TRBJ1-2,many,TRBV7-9,CASSLARNGYTF
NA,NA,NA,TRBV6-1,CATSEAYPGVNEQYF
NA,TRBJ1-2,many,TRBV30,CAWSGGSWGGYTF